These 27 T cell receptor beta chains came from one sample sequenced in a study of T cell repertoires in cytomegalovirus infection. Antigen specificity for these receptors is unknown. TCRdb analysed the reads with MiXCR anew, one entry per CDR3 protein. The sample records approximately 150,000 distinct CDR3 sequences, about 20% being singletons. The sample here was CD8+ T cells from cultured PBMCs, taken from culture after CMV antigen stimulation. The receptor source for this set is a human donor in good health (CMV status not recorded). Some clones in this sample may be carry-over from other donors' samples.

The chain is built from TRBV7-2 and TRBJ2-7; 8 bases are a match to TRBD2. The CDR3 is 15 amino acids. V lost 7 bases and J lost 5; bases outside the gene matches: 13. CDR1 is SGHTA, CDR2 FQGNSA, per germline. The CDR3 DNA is TGTGCCAGCACCATTAGGACAGCGGGGGTACACGAGCAGTACTTC. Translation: CASTIRTAGVHEQYF.

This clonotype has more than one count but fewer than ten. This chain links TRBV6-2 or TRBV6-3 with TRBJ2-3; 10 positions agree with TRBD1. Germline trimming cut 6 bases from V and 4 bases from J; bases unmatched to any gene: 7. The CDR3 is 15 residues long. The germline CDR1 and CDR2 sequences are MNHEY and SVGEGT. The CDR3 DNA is TGTGCCAGCAGCCGGAGACAGGGGGCTGCAGATACGCAGTATTTT. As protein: CASSRRQGAADTQYF.

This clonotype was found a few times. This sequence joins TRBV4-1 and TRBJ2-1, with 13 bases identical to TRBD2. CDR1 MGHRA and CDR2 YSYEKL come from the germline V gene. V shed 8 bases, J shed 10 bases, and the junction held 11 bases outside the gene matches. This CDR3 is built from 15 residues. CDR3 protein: CASALPGLAGTEQFF. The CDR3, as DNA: TGCGCCAGCGCCCTCCCGGGACTAGCGGGGACCGAGCAGTTCTTC.

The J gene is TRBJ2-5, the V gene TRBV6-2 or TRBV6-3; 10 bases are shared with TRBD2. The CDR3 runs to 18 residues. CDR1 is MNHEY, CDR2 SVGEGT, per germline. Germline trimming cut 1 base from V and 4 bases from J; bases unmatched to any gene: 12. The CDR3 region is CASSYFQTAAGGLETQYF. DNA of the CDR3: TGTGCCAGCAGTTACTTTCAGACTGCAGCGGGGGGGCTAGAGACCCAGTACTTC.

CDR3 in DNA: TGTGCCAGCAGTTACCTTCCCATAGCGGGGGGCGGCGATGAGCAGTTCTTC. Translating gives CASSYLPIAGGGDEQFF. The chain joins TRBV6-5 to TRBJ2-1, with 10 positions matching TRBD2. Germline CDR1 MNHEY, CDR2 SVGAGI. The CDR3 consists of 17 residues. The junction had 12 bases not matched to a gene; V was cut back by 2 bases and J by 8 bases.

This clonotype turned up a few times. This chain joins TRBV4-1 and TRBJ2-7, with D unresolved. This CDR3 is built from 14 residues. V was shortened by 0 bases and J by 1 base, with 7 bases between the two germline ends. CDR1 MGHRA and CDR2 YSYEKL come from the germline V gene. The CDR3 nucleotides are TGCGCCAGCAGCCAAGAAAGTCAGTCCTACGAGCAGTACTTC. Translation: CASSQESQSYEQYF.

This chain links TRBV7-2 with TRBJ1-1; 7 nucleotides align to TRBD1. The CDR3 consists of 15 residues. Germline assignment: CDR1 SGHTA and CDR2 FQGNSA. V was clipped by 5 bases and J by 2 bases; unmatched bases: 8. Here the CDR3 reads CASSKLGGSNTEAFF. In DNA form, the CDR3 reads TGTGCCAGCAGCAAACTAGGGGGCTCTAACACTGAAGCTTTCTTT.

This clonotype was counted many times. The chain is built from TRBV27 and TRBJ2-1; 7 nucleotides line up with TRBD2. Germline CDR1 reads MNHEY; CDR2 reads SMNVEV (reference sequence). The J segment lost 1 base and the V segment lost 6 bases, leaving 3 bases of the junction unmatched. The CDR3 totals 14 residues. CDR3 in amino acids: CASSFGGSYNEQFF. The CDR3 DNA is TGTGCCAGCAGCTTCGGGGGGTCCTACAATGAGCAGTTCTTC.

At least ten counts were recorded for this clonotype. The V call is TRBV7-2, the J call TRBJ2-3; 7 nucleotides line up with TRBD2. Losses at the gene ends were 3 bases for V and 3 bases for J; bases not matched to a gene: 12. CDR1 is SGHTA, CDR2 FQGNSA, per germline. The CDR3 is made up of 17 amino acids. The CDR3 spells CASSFPARGVHTDTQYF. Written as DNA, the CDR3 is TGTGCCAGCAGCTTCCCCGCCCGGGGGGTTCATACAGATACGCAGTATTTT.

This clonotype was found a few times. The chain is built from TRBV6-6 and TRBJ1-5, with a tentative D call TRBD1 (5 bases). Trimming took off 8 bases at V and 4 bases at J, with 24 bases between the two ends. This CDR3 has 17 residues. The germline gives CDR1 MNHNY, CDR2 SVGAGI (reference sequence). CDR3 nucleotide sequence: TGTGCCAGCGGAAACCGGGAGGGACTGAGGGTTAATCAGCCCCAGCATTTT. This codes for CASGNREGLRVNQPQHF.

CDR3 in DNA: TGTGCCAGCAGCCTTGAAGGACTAGCGGGAGTACCCCCCAATGAGCAGTTCTTC. This translates into CASSLEGLAGVPPNEQFF. The J gene is TRBJ2-1, the V gene TRBV14, with TRBD2 matching over 13 bases. CDR1 SGHDN and CDR2 FVKESK come from the germline V gene. The ends lost 4 bases at V and 6 bases at J; junction bases unmatched: 12. The CDR3 runs 18 residues.

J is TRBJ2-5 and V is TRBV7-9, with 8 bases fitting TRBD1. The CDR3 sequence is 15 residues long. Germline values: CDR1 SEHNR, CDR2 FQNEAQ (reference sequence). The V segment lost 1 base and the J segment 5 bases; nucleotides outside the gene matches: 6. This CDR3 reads CASSLVAGGMETQYF. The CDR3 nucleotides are TGTGCCAGCAGCTTAGTTGCAGGGGGCATGGAGACCCAGTACTTC.

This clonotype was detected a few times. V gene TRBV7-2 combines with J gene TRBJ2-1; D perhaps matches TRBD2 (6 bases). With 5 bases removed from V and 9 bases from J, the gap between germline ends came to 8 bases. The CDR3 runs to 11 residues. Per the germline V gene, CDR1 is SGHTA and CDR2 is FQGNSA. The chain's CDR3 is CASSISGEQFF. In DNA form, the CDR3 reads TGTGCCAGCAGCATTAGCGGTGAGCAGTTCTTC.

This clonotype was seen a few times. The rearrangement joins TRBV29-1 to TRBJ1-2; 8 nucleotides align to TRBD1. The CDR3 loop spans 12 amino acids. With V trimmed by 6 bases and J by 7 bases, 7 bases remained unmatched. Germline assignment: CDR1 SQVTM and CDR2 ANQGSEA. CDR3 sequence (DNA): TGCAGCGTCCCGGACAGGGCGTCTGGCTACACCTTC. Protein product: CSVPDRASGYTF.

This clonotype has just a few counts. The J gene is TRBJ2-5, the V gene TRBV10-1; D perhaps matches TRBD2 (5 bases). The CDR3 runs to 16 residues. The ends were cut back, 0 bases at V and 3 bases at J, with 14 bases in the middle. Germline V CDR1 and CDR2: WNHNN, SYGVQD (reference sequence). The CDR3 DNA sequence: TGCGCCAGCAGTGAGTCTAATATGAGGGCAAAAGAGACCCAGTACTTC. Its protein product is CASSESNMRAKETQYF.

The CDR3 is CASSSRDRGILNTEAFF. CDR3 in DNA: TGTGCCAGCAGCTCGCGGGACAGGGGGATCTTGAACACTGAAGCTTTCTTT. V usage is TRBV7-2 and J usage is TRBJ1-1; 11 positions agree with TRBD1. The V segment lost 4 bases and the J segment 0 bases; nucleotides outside the gene matches: 7. Germline lookup yields CDR1 SGHTA and CDR2 FQGNSA. This CDR3 contains 17 residues.

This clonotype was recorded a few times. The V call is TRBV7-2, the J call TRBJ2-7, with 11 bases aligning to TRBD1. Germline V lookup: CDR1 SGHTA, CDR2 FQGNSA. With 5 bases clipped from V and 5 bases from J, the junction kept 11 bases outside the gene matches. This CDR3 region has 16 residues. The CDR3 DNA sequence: TGTGCCAGCAGCATCGGACAGGGGGCAAGGTTAAACGAGCAGTACTTC. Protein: CASSIGQGARLNEQYF.

CDR3: CASSYSTGTTGELFF. The CDR3 DNA follows: TGTGCCAGCAGTTACTCAACAGGGACGACCGGGGAGCTGTTTTTT. The rearrangement uses TRBV6-2 or TRBV6-3 and TRBJ2-2; the D gene is possibly TRBD1 (6 bases). CDR3 length equals 15 residues. V was trimmed by 0 bases and J by 5 bases, leaving 10 bases between them. From germline, CDR1 is MNHEY and CDR2 SVGEGT.

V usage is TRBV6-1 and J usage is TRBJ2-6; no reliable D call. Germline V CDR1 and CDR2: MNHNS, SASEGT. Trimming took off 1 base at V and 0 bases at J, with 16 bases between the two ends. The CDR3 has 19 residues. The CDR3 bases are TGTGCCAGCAGTGAAGTGACCGGGCCGTCCTACTCTGGGGCCAACGTCCTGACTTTC. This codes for CASSEVTGPSYSGANVLTF.

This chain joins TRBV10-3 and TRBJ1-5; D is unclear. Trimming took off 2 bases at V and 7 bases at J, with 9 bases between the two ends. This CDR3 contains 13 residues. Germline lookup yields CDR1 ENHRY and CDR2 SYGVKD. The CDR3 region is CAISEAIKQPQHF. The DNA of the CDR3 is TGTGCCATCAGTGAGGCAATAAAGCAGCCCCAGCATTTT.

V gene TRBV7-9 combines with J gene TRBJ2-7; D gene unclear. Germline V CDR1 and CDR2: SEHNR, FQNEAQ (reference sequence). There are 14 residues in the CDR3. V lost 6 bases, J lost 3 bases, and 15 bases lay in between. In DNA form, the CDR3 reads TGTGCCAGCAGTCCACCTACAGCCCACTACGAGCAGTACTTC. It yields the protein CASSPPTAHYEQYF. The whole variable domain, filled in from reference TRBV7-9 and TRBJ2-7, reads DTGVSQNPRHKITKRGQNVTFRCDPISEHNRLYWYRQTLGQGPEFLTYFQNEAQLEKSRLLSDRFSAERPKGSFSTLEIQRTEQGDSAMYLCASSPPTAHYEQYFGPGTRLTVT.

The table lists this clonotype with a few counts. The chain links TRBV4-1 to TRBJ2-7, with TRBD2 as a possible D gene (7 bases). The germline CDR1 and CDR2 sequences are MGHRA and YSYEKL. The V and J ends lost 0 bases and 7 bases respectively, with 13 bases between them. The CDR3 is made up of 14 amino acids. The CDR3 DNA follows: TGCGCCAGCAGCCAAGAGGGGGGGGCAGGGGAGCAGTACTTC. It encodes CASSQEGGAGEQYF.

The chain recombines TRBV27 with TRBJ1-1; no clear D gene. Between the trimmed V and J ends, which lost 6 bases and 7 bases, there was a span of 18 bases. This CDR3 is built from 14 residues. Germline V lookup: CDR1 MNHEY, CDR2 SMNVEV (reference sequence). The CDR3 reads CASSWKRRDSEAFF. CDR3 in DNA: TGTGCCAGCAGCTGGAAGAGGAGGGATAGTGAAGCTTTCTTT.

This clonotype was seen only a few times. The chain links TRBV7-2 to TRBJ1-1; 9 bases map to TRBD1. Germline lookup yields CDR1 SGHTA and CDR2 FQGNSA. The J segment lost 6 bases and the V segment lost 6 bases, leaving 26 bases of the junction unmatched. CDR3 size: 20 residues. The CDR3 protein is CASRHPGQGEFWEGIPEAFF. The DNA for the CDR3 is TGTGCCAGCAGGCACCCGGGACAGGGAGAATTTTGGGAGGGTATACCTGAAGCTTTCTTT.

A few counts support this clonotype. The CDR3 bases are TGTGCCAGCATGAACGGAGGGACGAATCAGCCCCAGCATTTT. It encodes CASMNGGTNQPQHF. The chain uses TRBV2 and TRBJ1-5, with D possibly TRBD1 on 5 matching bases. This CDR3 has 14 amino acids. The V end was cut by 7 bases, the J end by 4 bases, with 14 bases between. The germline V gene encodes CDR1 SNHLY and CDR2 FYNNEI.

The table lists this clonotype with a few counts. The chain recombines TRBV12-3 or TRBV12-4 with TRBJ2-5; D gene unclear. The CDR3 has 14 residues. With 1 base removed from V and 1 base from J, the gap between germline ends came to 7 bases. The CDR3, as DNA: TGTGCCAGCAGTTTAGACTTCTCCCAAGAGACCCAGTACTTC. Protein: CASSLDFSQETQYF.

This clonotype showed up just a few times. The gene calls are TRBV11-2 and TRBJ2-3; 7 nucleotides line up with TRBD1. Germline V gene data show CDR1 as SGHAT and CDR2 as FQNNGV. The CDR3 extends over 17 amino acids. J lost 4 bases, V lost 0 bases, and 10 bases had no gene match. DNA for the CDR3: TGTGCCAGCAGCTTAGACTTGAAGACAGGGAAGGCAGATACGCAGTATTTT. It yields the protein CASSLDLKTGKADTQYF.